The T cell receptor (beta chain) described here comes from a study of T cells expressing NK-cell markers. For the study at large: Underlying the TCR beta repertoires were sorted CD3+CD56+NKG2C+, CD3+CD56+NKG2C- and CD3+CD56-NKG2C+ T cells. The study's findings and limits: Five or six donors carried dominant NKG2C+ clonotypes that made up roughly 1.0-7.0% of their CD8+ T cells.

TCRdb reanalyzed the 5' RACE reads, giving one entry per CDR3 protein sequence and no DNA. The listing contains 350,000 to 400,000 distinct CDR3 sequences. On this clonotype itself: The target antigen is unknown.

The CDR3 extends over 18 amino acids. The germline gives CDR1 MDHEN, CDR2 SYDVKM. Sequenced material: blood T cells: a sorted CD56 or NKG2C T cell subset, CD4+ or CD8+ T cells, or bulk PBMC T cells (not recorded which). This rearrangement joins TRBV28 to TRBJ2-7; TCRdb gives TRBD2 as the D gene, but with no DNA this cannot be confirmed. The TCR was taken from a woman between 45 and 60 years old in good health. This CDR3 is CASSLWFTSANQTREQYF.